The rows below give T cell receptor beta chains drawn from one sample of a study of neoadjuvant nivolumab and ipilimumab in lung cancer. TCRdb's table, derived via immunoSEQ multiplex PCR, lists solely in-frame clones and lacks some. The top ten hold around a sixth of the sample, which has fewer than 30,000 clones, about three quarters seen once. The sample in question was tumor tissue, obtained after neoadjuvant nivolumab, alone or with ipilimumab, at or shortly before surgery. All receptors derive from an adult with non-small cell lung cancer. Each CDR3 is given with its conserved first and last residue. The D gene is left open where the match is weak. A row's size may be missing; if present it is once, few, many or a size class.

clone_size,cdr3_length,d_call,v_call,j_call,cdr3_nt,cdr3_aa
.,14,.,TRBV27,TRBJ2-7,TGTGCCAGCAGTTTAAAGGGTGGGTCCTACGAGCAGTACTTC,CASSLKGGSYEQYF
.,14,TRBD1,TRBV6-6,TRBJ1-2,TGTGCCAGCAGTTACTCGACAGGGACCTATGGCTACACCTTC,CASSYSTGTYGYTF
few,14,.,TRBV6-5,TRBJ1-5,TGTGCCACCAGACTCTACGGACAGAATCAGCCCCAGCATTTT,CATRLYGQNQPQHF
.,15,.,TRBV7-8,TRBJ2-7,TGTGCCAGCAGCCCCCGGGAGGGGGCATCCTACGAGCAGTACTTC,CASSPREGASYEQYF
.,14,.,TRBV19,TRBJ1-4,TGTGCCAGTAATACTGCCGACAGACCTGAAAAACTGTTTTTT,CASNTADRPEKLFF
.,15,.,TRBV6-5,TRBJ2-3,TGTGCCAGCAGTTACTCGTTCACAGGTCCAGATACGCAGTATTTT,CASSYSFTGPDTQYF
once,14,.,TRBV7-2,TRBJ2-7,TGTGCCAGCAGCAGCGCAACAGGGGGGAGGGGATGGTACTTC,CASSSATGGRGWYF
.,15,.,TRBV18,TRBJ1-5,TGTGCCAGCTCACCTTTAGAGGGGCGCAATCAGCCCCAGCATTTT,CASSPLEGRNQPQHF
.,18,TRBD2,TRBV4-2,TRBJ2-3,TGTGCCAGCAGCCTCGGGACTAGCGGGGGGGCACCGGCAGATACGCAGTATTTT,CASSLGTSGGAPADTQYF
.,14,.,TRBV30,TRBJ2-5,TGTGCCCTGGAAAGGGCCGGTCTCCAAGAGACCCAGTACTTC,CALERAGLQETQYF
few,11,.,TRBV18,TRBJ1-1,TGTGCCAGCTCAGCGACAGAGGGAGCTTTCTTT,CASSATEGAFF
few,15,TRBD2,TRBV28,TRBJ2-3,TGTGCCAGCAGTTTTGGACTAGCGGGGGGGGTCACGCAGTATTTT,CASSFGLAGGVTQYF
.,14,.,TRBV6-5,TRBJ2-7,TGTGCCAGCAGTTCATCCGGGGCCGGCTACGAGCAGTACTTC,CASSSSGAGYEQYF
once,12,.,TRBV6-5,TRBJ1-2,TGTGCCAGCAGTTACAGGGGCCGGGGCTACACCTTC,CASSYRGRGYTF
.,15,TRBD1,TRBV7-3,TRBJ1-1,TGTGCCAGCAGCCCGCCGGGACAGAAACCCACTGAAGCTTTCTTT,CASSPPGQKPTEAFF
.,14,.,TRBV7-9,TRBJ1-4,TGTGCCAGCAGCTTAGGGGCGGCAGATGAAAAACTGTTTTTT,CASSLGAADEKLFF
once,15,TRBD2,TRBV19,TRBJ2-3,TGTGCCAGTAGTATAGGGGCGGGGGGCACAGATACGCAGTATTTT,CASSIGAGGTDTQYF
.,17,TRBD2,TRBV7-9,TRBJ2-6,TGTGCCAGCAGCATTGGACTAGCGGGCTCTGGGGCCAACGTCCTGACTTTC,CASSIGLAGSGANVLTF
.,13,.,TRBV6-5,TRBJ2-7,TGTGCCAGCAGCCGACGAGGACAGTACGAGCAGTACTTC,CASSRRGQYEQYF
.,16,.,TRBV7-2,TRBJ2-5,TGTGCCAGCAGCCCCGCAGCACCTTGGTTGGGAGTGACCCAGTACTTC,CASSPAAPWLGVTQYF
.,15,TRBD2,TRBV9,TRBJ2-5,TGTGCCAGCAGCGACCTCCGCGGGGGGCAAGAGACCCAGTACTTC,CASSDLRGGQETQYF
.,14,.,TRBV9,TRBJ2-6,TGTGCCAGCAGCGTAGGAGGTGGGGCCAACGTCCTGACTTTC,CASSVGGGANVLTF
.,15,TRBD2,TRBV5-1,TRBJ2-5,TGCGCCAGCAGCTTCGGGACTAGCGGGGAAGAGACCCAGTACTTC,CASSFGTSGEETQYF
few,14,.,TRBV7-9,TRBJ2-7,TGTGCCAGCAGCTTAGGGACAGCGACTTACGAGCAGTACTTC,CASSLGTATYEQYF
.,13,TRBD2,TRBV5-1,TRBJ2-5,TGCGCCAGCAGCATGGGACTAGCAGAGACCCAGTACTTC,CASSMGLAETQYF
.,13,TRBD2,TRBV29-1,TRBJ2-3,TGCAGCGTCCGGACTAGCGGGCGGGATACGCAGTATTTT,CSVRTSGRDTQYF
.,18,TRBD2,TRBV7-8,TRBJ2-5,TGTGCCAGCAGCTTAGAGGGACTAGCGCCCTTGGGGGGAGAGACCCAGTACTTC,CASSLEGLAPLGGETQYF
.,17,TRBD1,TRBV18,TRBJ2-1,TGTGCCAGCTCATTCACCCGGGACAGTCCGTTGGTTGATGAGCAGTTCTTC,CASSFTRDSPLVDEQFF
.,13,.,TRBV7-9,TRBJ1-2,TGTGCCAGCAGCTTAGAGGCGTCTTACGGCTACACCTTC,CASSLEASYGYTF
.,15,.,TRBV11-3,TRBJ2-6,TGTGCCAGCAGCTTGCAGGGACTTGGGGCCAACGTCCTGACTTTC,CASSLQGLGANVLTF
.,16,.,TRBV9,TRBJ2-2,TGTGCCAGCAGCGTAGGGGGGCGCGCGAACACCGGGGAGCTGTTTTTT,CASSVGGRANTGELFF
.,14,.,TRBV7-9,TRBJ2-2,TGTGCCAGCAGCTCCACCTCAGGGCAACGGGAGCTGTTTTTT,CASSSTSGQRELFF
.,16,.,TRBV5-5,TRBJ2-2,TGTGCCAGCAGCTTGGGGGGCAGGATGAACACCGGGGAGCTGTTTTTT,CASSLGGRMNTGELFF
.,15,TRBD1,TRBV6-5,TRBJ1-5,TGTGCCAGCAGTGGGGGGACAGGGACCAATCAGCCCCAGCATTTT,CASSGGTGTNQPQHF
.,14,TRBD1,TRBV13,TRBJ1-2,TGTGCCAGCAGCAAAGGACAGGGGCTCGGTGGCTACACCTTC,CASSKGQGLGGYTF
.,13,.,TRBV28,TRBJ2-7,TGTGCCAGCTCCCCGGGGGCCATCTACGAGCAGTACTTC,CASSPGAIYEQYF
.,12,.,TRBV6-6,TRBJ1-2,TGTGCCAGCAGTGGACCCACAGGGCTTTACACCTTC,CASSGPTGLYTF
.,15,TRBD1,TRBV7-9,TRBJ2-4,TGTGCCAGCAGCCCTGGAACAGGGGGCCAAAACATTCAGTACTTC,CASSPGTGGQNIQYF
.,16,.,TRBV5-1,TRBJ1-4,TGCGCCAGCAGCCTCTCCGGGTGGAGGGGGGCTAATCGGCTGTTTTTT,CASSLSGWRGANRLFF
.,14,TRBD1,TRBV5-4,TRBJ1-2,TGTGCCAGCAGCTTGGCAGGGGGGCACTATGGCTACACCTTC,CASSLAGGHYGYTF
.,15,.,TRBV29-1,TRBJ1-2,TGCAGCGTTGAAGATCTATCAGGAGGGACCCATGGCTACACCTTC,CSVEDLSGGTHGYTF